This T cell receptor (beta chain) came from a study of PD-1 blockade in classical Hodgkin lymphoma. Germline V gene data show CDR1 as SGHNT and CDR2 as YYREEE (reference sequence). V lost 3 bases and J lost 5, with 14 bases in between. The CDR3 has 14 amino acids. Time point of the sample: cycle 4 day 1 (C4D1), after about 6 weeks of nivolumab. Every patient relapsed after autologous stem cell transplantation, and brentuximab vedotin exposure varied. Here immunoSEQ multiplex PCR was the method, and the copy in TCRdb shows in-frame clones only, minus some. The sample has tens of thousands of clones, 75% to 95% seen once.

This sequence originates from a human donor with classical Hodgkin lymphoma. The gene calls are TRBV5-4 and TRBJ1-1, with D perhaps matching TRBD1 (6 bases). The material sequenced was peripheral blood mononuclear cells (PBMCs), taken before the fourth cycle of nivolumab. CDR3 DNA sequence: TGTGCCAGCAGCTCAACACAGGGCACGACTGAAGCTTTCTTT. It encodes CASSSTQGTTEAFF.